These 25 T cell receptor beta chains share one sample of origin, sequenced in a study of cytomegalovirus exposure and HLA in healthy donors. PCR used 60 Vbeta primers and 13 Jbeta primers. Clones were read by immunoSEQ multiplex PCR, and TCRdb kept only the in-frame ones, dropping some. The data contain some 130,000 clones, 80% of them seen just once; the ten biggest clones take up 1%. Material for sequencing was PBMCs. The receptors were sampled from a man aged 35-49 years in good health and CMV-seronegative.

This clone was observed a single time. The chain employs TRBV5-1 and TRBJ2-2, with TRBD2 identical over 7 bases. Germline V gives CDR1 SGHRS, CDR2 YFSETQ. CDR3 length: 14 amino acids. After removal of 8 bases from V and 2 bases from J, the junction contained 6 bases not matched to a gene. In DNA form, the CDR3 reads TGCGCCAGTGGGGGAGGGCCTAACACCGGGGAGCTGTTTTTT. Its protein product is CASGGGPNTGELFF. Full variable domain (remainder filled in from reference TRBV5-1 and TRBJ2-2): KAGVTQTPRYLIKTRGQQVTLSCSPISGHRSVSWYQQTPGQGLQFLFEYFSETQRNKGNFPGRFSGRQFSNSRSEMNVSTLELGDSALYLCASGGGPNTGELFFGEGSRLTVL.

This chain connects TRBV19 to TRBJ1-5, with D perhaps matching TRBD1 (5 bases). Germline CDR1 is LNHDA and CDR2 is SQIVND (reference sequence). The CDR3 runs 16 residues. The germline V and J ends were trimmed by 6 bases and 2 bases, with 17 bases remaining between them. The CDR3 DNA reads as TGTGCCAGTAGGCTACAGGCAGCAGGCCGCAATCAGCCCCAGCATTTT. It translates to CASRLQAAGRNQPQHF.

The chain combines TRBV2 with TRBJ2-1; 10 bases are shared with TRBD1. The germline V gene has CDR1 SNHLY and CDR2 FYNNEI. This CDR3 contains 15 residues. V gave up 3 bases and J gave up 4 bases; unmatched junction bases: 3. The CDR3 DNA follows: TGTGCCAGCAGTGATCTGGGACAGGGGTACAATGAGCAGTTCTTC. This sequence encodes CASSDLGQGYNEQFF.

This clone showed up just once. This rearrangement joins TRBV5-4 to TRBJ1-1, with 7 bases that match TRBD1. J was trimmed by 4 bases and V by 4 bases; bases with no gene match: 7. Germline CDR1 reads SGHNT; CDR2 reads YYREEE (reference sequence). The CDR3 extends over 14 amino acids. The CDR3 sequence is CASSGDRAGTEAFF. The CDR3, as DNA: TGTGCCAGCAGCGGTGACAGGGCGGGCACTGAAGCTTTCTTT. The whole variable domain, filled in from reference TRBV5-4 and TRBJ1-1, reads ETGVTQSPTHLIKTRGQQVTLRCSSQSGHNTVSWYQQALGQGPQFIFQYYREEENGRGNFPPRFSGLQFPNYSSELNVNALELDDSALYLCASSGDRAGTEAFFGQGTRLTVV.

The genes are TRBV5-1 and TRBJ2-7; the match to TRBD2 covers 16 bases. This CDR3 comprises 17 residues. Trimming took 4 bases from V and 6 from J; bases not matched to a gene: 10. Per germline, CDR1 SGHRS and CDR2 YFSETQ. This chain's CDR3 is CASSPGLAGGPAGEQYF. In DNA, the CDR3 is TGCGCCAGCAGCCCGGGACTAGCGGGAGGGCCGGCGGGCGAGCAGTACTTC.

This rearrangement joins TRBV2 to TRBJ2-1; D is unresolved. The CDR3 has 12 amino acids. Between the trimmed V and J ends, which lost 4 bases and 14 bases, there was a span of 15 bases. The germline gives CDR1 SNHLY, CDR2 FYNNEI. CDR3 DNA sequence: TGTGCCAGCAGTGTTGGGCTATCGGTGGAGTTCTTC. It yields the protein CASSVGLSVEFF.

This clone was seen only once. V gene TRBV6-1 combines with J gene TRBJ1-1, with 7 positions matching TRBD1. The germline CDR1 and CDR2 sequences are MNHNS and SASEGT. This CDR3 region has 14 residues. The V and J ends lost 6 bases and 0 bases, in that order; junction bases with no gene match: 4. The CDR3: CASSRGQMNTEAFF. For the CDR3, the DNA is TGTGCCAGCAGCCGGGGACAGATGAACACTGAAGCTTTCTTT.

This clone has more than one count but fewer than ten. CDR3: CASSFTGSGYTF. The CDR3 DNA is TGCGCCAGCAGCTTTACAGGGTCTGGCTACACCTTC. V is TRBV5-1 and J is TRBJ1-2, with D perhaps TRBD1 (6 bases). The CDR3 has 12 amino acids. Germline assignment: CDR1 SGHRS and CDR2 YFSETQ. Trimming took 2 bases from V and 7 from J, leaving 9 bases between them.

There are a few counts of this clone. V is TRBV13 and J is TRBJ2-5, with D unresolved. V lost 5 bases and J 5 bases, leaving 15 bases between the germline ends. Germline lookup yields CDR1 PRHDT and CDR2 FYEKMQ (reference sequence). The CDR3 length is 14 residues. CDR3 bases: TGTGCCAGCAGCCCCATCGGTCCCAGGGAGACCCAGTACTTC. This codes for CASSPIGPRETQYF.

This rearrangement joins TRBV23-1 to TRBJ1-2; 9 bases are a match to TRBD1. TRBV23-1 counts as an open reading frame of uncertain function. V lost 1 base, J lost 9 bases, and 9 bases stayed unmatched. This CDR3 is built from 15 residues. The chain's CDR3 is CASSQCPGQGYSYTF. The CDR3 DNA reads as TGCGCCAGCAGTCAATGCCCGGGACAGGGTTATAGCTACACCTTC.

The chain joins TRBV9 to TRBJ2-3; D is uncertain. This CDR3 comprises 13 residues. Germline V gene sequence: CDR1 SGDLS, CDR2 YYNGEE. Trimming left V 0 bases short and J 0 bases short, with 2 bases between. This CDR3 reads CASSVASTDTQYF. The CDR3 nucleotides read TGTGCCAGCAGCGTAGCTAGCACAGATACGCAGTATTTT.

The table lists this clone with a few counts. The rearrangement links TRBV5-1 to TRBJ1-1; D is unresolved. The length of the CDR3 is 14 residues. Per the germline V gene, CDR1 is SGHRS and CDR2 is YFSETQ. V lost 4 bases, J lost 1 base, and 11 bases lay in between. The CDR3 loop is CASSGGSKNTEAFF. The CDR3 region has the DNA TGCGCCAGCAGCGGAGGGAGTAAGAACACTGAAGCTTTCTTT.

This clone was counted a single time. The chain joins TRBV18 to TRBJ2-7, with TRBD2 identical over 9 bases. Germline V gene sequence: CDR1 KGHSH, CDR2 LQKENI. This CDR3 comprises 15 residues. V lost 3 bases to trimming and J lost 1 base; unmatched junction nucleotides: 4. CDR3 sequence: CASSPKTSGSYEQYF. The CDR3 bases are TGTGCCAGCTCACCCAAGACTAGCGGATCCTACGAGCAGTACTTC.

The V and J genes are TRBV28 and TRBJ1-1; TRBD1 is a possible D gene (5 bases). CDR1 is MDHEN, CDR2 SYDVKM, per germline. The CDR3 spans 12 residues. The ends were cut back, 5 bases at V and 7 bases at J, with 11 bases in the middle. CDR3 DNA: TGTGCCAGCAGTCTCAGGGCCGATGAAGCTTTCTTT. This gives the protein CASSLRADEAFF.

This rearrangement joins TRBV30 to TRBJ1-5; 7 bases are a match to TRBD1. V shed 1 base, J shed 7 bases, and the junction held 7 bases outside the gene matches. The germline CDR1 and CDR2 sequences are GTSNPN and SVGIG (reference sequence). This CDR3 has 14 amino acids. Here the CDR3 DNA reads TGTGCCTGGAGTGAGGTACGGGGACAGCAGCCCCAGCATTTT. It translates to CAWSEVRGQQPQHF.

About this clone: This sample also contains other DNA sequences that code for the same CDR3. The V call is TRBV2, the J call TRBJ1-1, with no clear D. This CDR3 region has 12 residues. V gave up 8 bases and J gave up 0 bases, with 7 bases separating them. Germline V gene sequence: CDR1 SNHLY, CDR2 FYNNEI. As DNA, the CDR3 is TGTGCCAGCCGGGTGATGAACACTGAAGCTTTCTTT. Translating gives CASRVMNTEAFF.

The chain has TRBV2 and TRBJ2-5; D may be TRBD2 (6 bases). CDR3 length: 13 amino acids. Germline values: CDR1 SNHLY, CDR2 FYNNEI. V lost 8 bases and J lost 0, with 10 bases in between. The CDR3, as DNA: TGTGCCAGCTTACGGGGGAACCAAGAGACCCAGTACTTC. Its protein product is CASLRGNQETQYF. Using reference TRBV2 and TRBJ2-5 for the parts outside the CDR3, the full variable domain is EPEVTQTPSHQVTQMGQEVILRCVPISNHLYFYWYRQILGQKVEFLVSFYNNEISEKSEIFDDQFSVERPDGSNFTLKIRSTKLEDSAMYFCASLRGNQETQYFGPGTRLLVL.

This clone has only a few counts. The chain links TRBV11-2 to TRBJ2-2; D is uncertain. The CDR3 runs to 15 residues. Germline V gene data show CDR1 as SGHAT and CDR2 as FQNNGV. Trimming left V 1 base short and J 3 bases short, with 9 bases between. The CDR3 DNA is TGTGCCAGCAGCTTAGTGGGCTTAGACACCGGGGAGCTGTTTTTT. Translated: CASSLVGLDTGELFF. The full variable domain, rest sourced from reference TRBV11-2 and TRBJ2-2, is EAGVAQSPRYKIIEKRQSVAFWCNPISGHATLYWYQQILGQGPKLLIQFQNNGVVDDSQLPKDRFSAERLKGVDSTLKIQPAKLEDSAVYLCASSLVGLDTGELFFGEGSRLTVL.

This chain links TRBV6-1 with TRBJ2-1; 10 nucleotides line up with TRBD2. Losses at the gene ends were 3 bases for V and 6 bases for J; bases not matched to a gene: 8. The CDR3 is 16 amino acids. Looked up from germline, CDR1 is MNHNS and CDR2 is SASEGT. DNA of the CDR3: TGTGCCAGCAGTGAGTCAGCGGGAGGGCCCCTCAATGAGCAGTTCTTC. Protein product: CASSESAGGPLNEQFF.

J is TRBJ2-4 and V is TRBV23-1; 7 bases fit TRBD1. TRBV23-1 is an ORF, with its function uncertain. With 0 bases clipped from V and 0 bases from J, the junction kept 8 bases outside the gene matches. This CDR3 contains 18 residues. CDR3 residues: CASSQSLGQQIAKNIQYF. As DNA, the CDR3 is TGCGCCAGCAGTCAATCCTTGGGACAGCAGATAGCCAAAAACATTCAGTACTTC.

The rearrangement uses TRBV30 and TRBJ1-4; no clear D gene. Germline loops: CDR1 GTSNPN, CDR2 SVGIG (reference sequence). V lost 0 bases and J 5 bases, leaving 13 bases between the germline ends. This CDR3 is built from 15 residues. CDR3 in DNA: TGTGCCTGGAGTGTACGGAGGCTGGGGAATGAAAAACTGTTTTTT. Amino acids: CAWSVRRLGNEKLFF.

The chain employs TRBV2 and TRBJ2-1; 11 bases match TRBD2. The V and J ends lost 10 bases and 2 bases, in that order; junction bases with no gene match: 4. CDR3 length equals 14 residues. The germline V gene encodes CDR1 SNHLY and CDR2 FYNNEI. CDR3 in DNA: TGTGCCACCGGACTAGCGGGTGCCTACAATGAGCAGTTCTTC. This translates into CATGLAGAYNEQFF.

V gene TRBV11-3 combines with J gene TRBJ2-5, with D tentatively TRBD1 (6 bases). Germline assignment: CDR1 SGHNT and CDR2 YENEEA. This CDR3 contains 15 residues. V was shortened by 8 bases and J by 4 bases, with 20 bases between the two germline ends. CDR3 protein: CASSAGDGGGETQYF. CDR3 in DNA: TGTGCCAGCTCCGCAGGGGACGGTGGGGGAGAGACCCAGTACTTC.

V usage is TRBV7-6 and J usage is TRBJ1-6; no definite D call. Germline assignment: CDR1 SGHVS and CDR2 FNYEAQ. CDR3 length: 15 amino acids. V lost 1 base and J 7 bases, leaving 11 bases between the germline ends. The CDR3 DNA sequence: TGTGCCAGCAGCTTAGACAATCCTTACAATTCACCCCTCCACTTT. Its translation is CASSLDNPYNSPLHF. Combining the CDR3 with reference TRBV7-6 and TRBJ1-6 gives the whole variable domain GAGVSQSPRYKVTKRGQDVALRCDPISGHVSLYWYRQALGQGPEFLTYFNYEAQQDKSGLPNDRFSAERPEGSISTLTIQRTEQRDSAMYRCASSLDNPYNSPLHFGNGTRLTVT.

The chain uses TRBV9 and TRBJ2-2; 8 nucleotides agree with TRBD1. From germline, CDR1 is SGDLS and CDR2 YYNGEE. The ends lost 3 bases at V and 6 bases at J; junction bases unmatched: 7. CDR3 length equals 15 residues. CDR3 residues: CASSAYDRGAGELFF. In nucleotides, the CDR3 is TGTGCCAGCAGCGCATACGACAGGGGAGCCGGGGAGCTGTTTTTT.